Below, 19 T cell receptor beta chains from the same sample are listed, as sequenced in a study of early T cells in non-severe SARS-CoV-2 infection. Via MiXCR, TCRdb re-called the 5' RACE reads, giving one row per CDR3 protein. The sample has tens of thousands of distinct CDR3 sequences, around 10% seen once. Specimen: whole blood. These receptor sequences come from an adult who was a healthcare worker with PCR-confirmed SARS-CoV-2 infection or an uninfected control (not recorded which).

This clonotype was seen more than once but under ten times. The rearrangement uses TRBV4-1 and TRBJ1-1; no clear D. The CDR3 extends over 14 amino acids. Trimming removed 0 bases from V and 1 base from J, with 6 bases in between. The V gene's germline CDR1 is MGHRA and CDR2 YSYEKL. Here the CDR3 reads CASSQDGQNTEAFF. The CDR3, as DNA: TGCGCCAGCAGCCAAGACGGCCAGAACACTGAAGCTTTCTTT.

A remark on this clonotype: Sequence at one end of the junction differs from germline and may be a read error. This chain joins TRBV7-8 and TRBJ2-3, with 9 nucleotides matching TRBD2. The CDR3 totals 16 residues. CDR1 is SGHVS and CDR2 is FQNEAQ in the germline V gene. CDR3 sequence (DNA): TGTGCCAGCAGCCACTCGACTAGCGGCATGACAGAAACGCAGTATTTT. Amino acids: CASSHSTSGMTETQYF.

In its sample, this clonotype was seen many times. The chain combines TRBV23-1 with TRBJ2-1, with D maybe TRBD1 (6 bases). TRBV23-1 qualifies as an ORF whose function is uncertain. The CDR3 has 16 amino acids. The ends were cut back, 10 bases at V and 8 bases at J, with 27 bases in the middle. CDR3 DNA sequence: TGCGCCACCCCTGGGGTTGCGGCAGGGGATACCGATGAGCAGTTCTTC. It yields the protein CATPGVAAGDTDEQFF.

This rearrangement joins TRBV2 to TRBJ2-5; 7 bases align to TRBD2. The CDR3 has 14 amino acids. J lost 1 base, V lost 6 bases, and 5 bases had no gene match. CDR1 and CDR2 (germline): SNHLY, FYNNEI. The DNA of the CDR3 is TGTGCCAGCAGCGGACTAGTGGCCCAAGAGACCCAGTACTTC. Amino acids: CASSGLVAQETQYF.

This clonotype was counted between two and nine times. The rearrangement uses TRBV3-1 and TRBJ2-7; no clear D gene. Germline V gene sequence: CDR1 LGHDT, CDR2 YNNKEL (reference sequence). V was trimmed by 2 bases and J by 0 bases, leaving 8 bases between them. The CDR3 is 14 amino acids. The CDR3 protein is CASSQLPGSYEQYF. DNA of the CDR3: TGTGCCAGCAGCCAATTGCCAGGCTCCTACGAGCAGTACTTC.

This clonotype appeared a few times. The chain joins TRBV6-1 to TRBJ1-1; possibly TRBD1 for D (6 bases). The ends were cut back, 1 base at V and 3 bases at J, with 15 bases in the middle. There are 16 residues in the CDR3. Germline V gives CDR1 MNHNS, CDR2 SASEGT. The CDR3 region has the DNA TGTGCCAGCAGTGAAGGAGGGGGGGCTACGGACACTGAAGCTTTCTTT. Protein sequence: CASSEGGGATDTEAFF.

This clonotype came up a few times. The rearrangement links TRBV20-1 to TRBJ2-1; 7 bases are a match to TRBD2. The V gene's germline CDR1 is DFQATT and CDR2 SNEGSKA (reference sequence). V trimming: 6 bases; J trimming: 1 base; junction bases outside the gene matches: 12. The CDR3 spans 16 residues. CDR3: CSAQNPGEGSYNEQFF. In DNA form, the CDR3 reads TGCAGTGCCCAAAACCCGGGGGAGGGTTCCTACAATGAGCAGTTCTTC.

The sample holds a few counts of this clonotype. The genes are TRBV19 and TRBJ2-4; D remains unclear. The V gene's germline CDR1 is LNHDA and CDR2 SQIVND (reference sequence). The CDR3 runs 12 residues. The V gene lost 2 bases and the J gene lost 15 bases, with 14 bases spanning the gap. This CDR3 reads CASSITPPLLYF. The CDR3 nucleotides read TGTGCCAGTAGTATAACGCCGCCCCTATTGTACTTC.

This clonotype turned up a few times. V gene TRBV7-2 combines with J gene TRBJ2-1, with 7 positions matching TRBD2. This CDR3 comprises 15 residues. Unmatched junction bases numbered 7, after V lost 2 bases and J lost 6 bases. Germline V CDR1 and CDR2: SGHTA, FQGNSA. CDR3 loop: CASSLKGTMGNEQFF. CDR3 bases: TGTGCCAGCAGCTTAAAAGGGACTATGGGCAATGAGCAGTTCTTC.

This clonotype has just a few counts. The chain joins TRBV7-9 to TRBJ2-1; possibly TRBD1 or TRBD2 for D (6 bases each). Germline assignment: CDR1 SEHNR and CDR2 FQNEAQ (reference sequence). CDR3 length equals 11 residues. With 5 bases removed from V and 13 bases from J, the gap between germline ends came to 12 bases. The CDR3 nucleotides read TGTGCCAGCAGCCGGGGGCCCCGTCAGTTCTTC. Its protein product is CASSRGPRQFF.

The chain joins TRBV7-6 to TRBJ1-4; D remains ambiguous. Germline values: CDR1 SGHVS, CDR2 FNYEAQ. Trimming removed 3 bases at V and 3 bases at J, with 8 bases between. The CDR3 runs to 14 residues. CDR3 amino acids: CASSFGRSNEKLFF. The DNA of the CDR3 is TGTGCCAGCAGCTTTGGGCGGTCTAATGAAAAACTGTTTTTT.

The chain couples TRBV6-1 to TRBJ2-3, with 9 bases aligning to TRBD2. With 6 bases clipped from V and 0 bases from J, the junction kept 13 bases outside the gene matches. CDR3 length: 18 amino acids. In germline, CDR1 is MNHNS, CDR2 SASEGT. The CDR3 protein is CASRRGLARALSTDTQYF. Here the CDR3 DNA reads TGTGCCAGCAGGAGAGGACTAGCGAGAGCACTTAGCACAGATACGCAGTATTTT.

This clonotype was seen ten or more times. This chain uses TRBV5-5 with TRBJ1-1; D ambiguous. CDR3 size: 15 residues. CDR1 SGHKS and CDR2 YYEKEE come from the germline V gene (reference sequence). V was trimmed by 0 bases and J by 0 bases, leaving 9 bases between them. CDR3 coding DNA: TGTGCCAGCAGCTTGGATCGCAGGATGAACACTGAAGCTTTCTTT. Translating gives CASSLDRRMNTEAFF.

This clonotype has more than one count but fewer than ten. The chain has TRBV28 and TRBJ2-5; 8 nucleotides line up with TRBD1. CDR1 is MDHEN, CDR2 SYDVKM, per germline. The V segment lost 2 bases and the J segment 4 bases; nucleotides outside the gene matches: 3. CDR3 size: 14 residues. The CDR3 here is CASSLGGTGETQYF. Written as DNA, the CDR3 is TGTGCCAGCAGTTTAGGTGGGACAGGAGAGACCCAGTACTTC.

The chain joins TRBV12-3 or TRBV12-4 to TRBJ1-4; D unclear. The V gene lost 3 bases and the J gene lost 7 bases, with 9 bases spanning the gap. This CDR3 spans 13 amino acids. CDR3 bases: TGTGCCAGCAGTTTCGTCTCGGGTGAAAAACTGTTTTTT. Translation gives CASSFVSGEKLFF.

This clonotype was recorded once. The rearrangement uses TRBV7-9 and TRBJ2-1; D possibly corresponds to TRBD2 (6 bases). The CDR3 is 15 residues long. V was clipped by 3 bases and J by 9 bases, with 18 bases between them. The germline V gene encodes CDR1 SEHNR and CDR2 FQNEAQ (reference sequence). The CDR3 reads CASSFRDSGTGEQFF. The DNA for the CDR3 is TGTGCCAGCAGCTTCCGGGACTCAGGTACCGGTGAGCAGTTCTTC.

The V call is TRBV7-9, the J call TRBJ2-5; D is perhaps TRBD1 or TRBD2 (5 bases each). The CDR3 consists of 14 residues. Germline CDR1 reads SEHNR; CDR2 reads FQNEAQ (reference sequence). V lost 0 bases to trimming and J lost 5 bases, with 10 bases between them. Written as DNA, the CDR3 is TGTGCCAGCAGCTTAGCGAGGGGTGGCGAGACCCAGTACTTC. Its protein product is CASSLARGGETQYF.

The chain uses TRBV29-1 and TRBJ2-7; D possibly uses TRBD1 or TRBD2 (5 bases each). Looked up from germline, CDR1 is SQVTM and CDR2 is ANQGSEA. The CDR3 spans 15 residues. Trimming removed 4 bases from V and 0 bases from J, with 16 bases in between. The CDR3 region is CSVARGTDSSYEQYF. The CDR3 DNA reads TGCAGCGTTGCGAGGGGCACGGATTCCTCCTACGAGCAGTACTTC.

This clonotype was seen a few times. CDR3 nucleotide sequence: TGTGCCAGCAGCTCACGACAGGGCGCCATGTCCTACGAGCAGTACTTC. It specifies CASSSRQGAMSYEQYF. The chain combines TRBV4-2 with TRBJ2-7; 7 bases line up with TRBD1. Germline trimming cut 5 bases from V and 1 base from J; bases unmatched to any gene: 11. CDR1 LGHNA and CDR2 YNFKEQ come from the germline V gene. CDR3 length equals 16 residues.